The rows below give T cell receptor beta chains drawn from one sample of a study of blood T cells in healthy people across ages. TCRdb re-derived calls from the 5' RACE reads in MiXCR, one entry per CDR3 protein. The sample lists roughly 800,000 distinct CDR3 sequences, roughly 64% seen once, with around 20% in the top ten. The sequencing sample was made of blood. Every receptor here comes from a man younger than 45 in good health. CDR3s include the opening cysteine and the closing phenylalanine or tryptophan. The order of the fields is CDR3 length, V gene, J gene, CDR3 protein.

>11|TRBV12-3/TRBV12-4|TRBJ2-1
CASSLALEQFF
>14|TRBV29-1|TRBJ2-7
CSVVGETGVGEQYF
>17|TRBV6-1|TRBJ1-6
CASSDRFGSSYNSPLHF
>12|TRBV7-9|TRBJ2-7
CASSLTSYEQYF
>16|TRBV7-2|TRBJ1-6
CASSSGPGDGNSPLHF
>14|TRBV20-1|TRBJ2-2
CSAREAGVGGELFF
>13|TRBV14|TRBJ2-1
CASSQSGFNEQFF
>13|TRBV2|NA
CASRASAAETQYF
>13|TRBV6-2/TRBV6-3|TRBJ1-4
CATVGLTSEKLFF
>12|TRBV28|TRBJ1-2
CASSKGTYGYTF
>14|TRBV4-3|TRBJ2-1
CASSRLGLVNEQFF
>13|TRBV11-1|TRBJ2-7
CASRGEVPYEQYF
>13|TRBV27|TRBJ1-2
CASSFLVTNGYTF
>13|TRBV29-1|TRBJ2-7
CSVVRPGKYEQYF
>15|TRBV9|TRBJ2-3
CASSAGDRYTDTQYF
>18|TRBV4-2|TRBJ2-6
CASSQASDTASGANVLTF
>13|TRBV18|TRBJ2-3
CASSPRFTDTQYF
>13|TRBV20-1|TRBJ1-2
CSASRTGGGGYTF
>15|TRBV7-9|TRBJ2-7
CASSSGTSDGYEQYF
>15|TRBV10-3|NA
CAISSLAGHGYEQYF
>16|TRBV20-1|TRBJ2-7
CSARVLDRVNSYEQYF
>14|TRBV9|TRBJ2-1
CASSVGDSSREQFF
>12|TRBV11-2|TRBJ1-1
CASSLLAGEAFF
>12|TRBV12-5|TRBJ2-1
CASGLVSIEQFF
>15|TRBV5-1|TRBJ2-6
CASSFADGGANVLTF
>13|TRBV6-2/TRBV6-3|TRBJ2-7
CASSPVTSYEQYF
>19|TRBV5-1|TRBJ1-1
CASSTTRGQSNFMNTEAFF
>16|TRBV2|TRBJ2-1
CASSFHLSRLHPEQFF
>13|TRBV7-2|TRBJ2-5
CASSLGYGETQYF
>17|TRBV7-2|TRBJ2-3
CASSLDSRLGTTDTQYF
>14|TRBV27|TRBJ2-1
CASSSRLEFGEQFF
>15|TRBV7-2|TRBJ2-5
CASSYSKDRGETQYF
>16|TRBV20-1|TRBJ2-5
CSASKVELAGTETQYF
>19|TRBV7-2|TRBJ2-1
CASSRPRRTSGSSYNEQFF
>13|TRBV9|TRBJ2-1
CASSAGEYNEQFF
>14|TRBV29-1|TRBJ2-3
CSVGRGKSTDTQYF
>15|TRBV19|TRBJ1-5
CASKGGQGGNQPQHF
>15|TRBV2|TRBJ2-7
CASSAGRVGAYEQYF
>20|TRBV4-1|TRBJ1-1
CASSVRLAVNRARLNTEAFF
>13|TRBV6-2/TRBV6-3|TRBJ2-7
CASIQYGTARQYF
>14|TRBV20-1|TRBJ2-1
CSASGEIGVNEQFF
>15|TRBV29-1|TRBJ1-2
CSVEGVYDGTYGYTF
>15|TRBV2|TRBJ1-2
CASSVSPGTAYGYTF
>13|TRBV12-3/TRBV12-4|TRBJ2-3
CASNSGNTDTQYF
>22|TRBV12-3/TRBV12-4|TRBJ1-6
CASSFILADDRSTRRRNSPLHF
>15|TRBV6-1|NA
CASSEILDRTYEQYF
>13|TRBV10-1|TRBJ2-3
CASSDGQRDTQYF
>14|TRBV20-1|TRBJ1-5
CSASGGSINQPQHF
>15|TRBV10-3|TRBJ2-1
CATQTELGSYNEQFF
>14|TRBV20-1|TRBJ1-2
CSAIMRDSDYGYTF
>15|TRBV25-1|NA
CASSGLAGGTETQYF